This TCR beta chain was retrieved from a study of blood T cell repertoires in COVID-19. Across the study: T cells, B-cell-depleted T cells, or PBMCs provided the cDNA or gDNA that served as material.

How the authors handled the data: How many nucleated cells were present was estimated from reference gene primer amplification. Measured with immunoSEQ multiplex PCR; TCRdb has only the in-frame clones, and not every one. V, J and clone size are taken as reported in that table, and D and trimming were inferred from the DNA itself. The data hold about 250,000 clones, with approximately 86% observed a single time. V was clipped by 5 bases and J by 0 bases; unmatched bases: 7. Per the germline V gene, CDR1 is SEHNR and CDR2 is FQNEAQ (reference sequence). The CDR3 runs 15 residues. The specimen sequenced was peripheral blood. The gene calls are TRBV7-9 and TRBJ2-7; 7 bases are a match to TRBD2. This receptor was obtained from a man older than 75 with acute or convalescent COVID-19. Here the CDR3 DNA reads TGTGCCAGCAGCCCCATGGGAGGGAGCTCCTACGAGCAGTACTTC. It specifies CASSPMGGSSYEQYF.